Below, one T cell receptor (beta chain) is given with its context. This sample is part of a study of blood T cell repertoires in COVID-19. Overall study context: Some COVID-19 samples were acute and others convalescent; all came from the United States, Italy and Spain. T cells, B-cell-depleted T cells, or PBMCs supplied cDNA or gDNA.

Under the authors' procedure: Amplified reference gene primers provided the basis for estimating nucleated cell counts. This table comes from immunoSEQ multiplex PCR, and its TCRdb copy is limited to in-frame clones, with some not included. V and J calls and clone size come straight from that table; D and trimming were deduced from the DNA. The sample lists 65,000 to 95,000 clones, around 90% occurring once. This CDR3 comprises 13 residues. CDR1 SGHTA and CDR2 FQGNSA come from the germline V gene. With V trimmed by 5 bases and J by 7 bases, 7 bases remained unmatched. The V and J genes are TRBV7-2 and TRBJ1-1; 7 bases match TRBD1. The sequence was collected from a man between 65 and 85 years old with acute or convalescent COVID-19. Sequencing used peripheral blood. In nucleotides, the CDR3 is TGTGCCAGCAGCCAAGGGACAGCACGTGAAGCTTTCTTT. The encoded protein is CASSQGTAREAFF.